This entry lists 8 T cell receptor beta chains sequenced from one sample in a study of CD8 T cells in Susac syndrome. Random hexamers were used to reverse transcribe roughly 0.45 to 1 ug of RNA. Each CDR3 protein is one row after TCRdb ran MiXCR on the immunoSEQ multiplex PCR reads. The table shows 130,000 or so distinct CDR3 sequences, with 94% occurring only once. Sequenced: CD4+ T cells from PBMCs. The receptors come from a human donor in good health.

The V call is TRBV7-2, the J call TRBJ2-7, with 7 bases that match TRBD2. After removal of 2 bases from V and 7 bases from J, the junction contained 8 bases not matched to a gene. CDR1 and CDR2 from the germline V gene are SGHTA and FQGNSA. This CDR3 contains 14 residues. The CDR3 sequence is CASSLNSGPEEQYF. The DNA for the CDR3 is TGTGCCAGCAGCTTAAATAGCGGGCCCGAGGAGCAGTACTTC.

The chain combines TRBV12-3 or TRBV12-4 with TRBJ1-5, with a tentative D call TRBD1 (5 bases). Between the trimmed V and J ends, which lost 3 bases and 1 base, there was a span of 13 bases. The CDR3 is 16 amino acids. This CDR3 reads CASSFGGPPSNQPQHF. Here the CDR3 DNA reads TGTGCCAGCAGTTTTGGGGGACCACCCAGCAATCAGCCCCAGCATTTT.

This chain connects TRBV13 to TRBJ1-6, with TRBD1 identical over 7 bases. CDR3 length: 16 amino acids. Unmatched junction bases numbered 6, after V lost 5 bases and J lost 2 bases. Germline CDR1 and CDR2: PRHDT and FYEKMQ (reference sequence). CDR3 sequence reads: CASSKTGATYNSPLHF. The CDR3 coding sequence is TGTGCCAGCAGCAAAACAGGGGCAACCTATAATTCACCCCTCCACTTT.

J is TRBJ1-5 and V is TRBV27; 8 bases align to TRBD1. The CDR3 consists of 19 residues. The V gene's germline CDR1 is MNHEY and CDR2 SMNVEV (reference sequence). Trimming took 4 bases from V and 0 from J; bases not matched to a gene: 14. CDR3 amino acids: CASSSLQGVGLYSNQPQHF. The CDR3 nucleotides are TGTGCCAGCAGTTCCCTACAGGGGGTTGGGCTCTATAGCAATCAGCCCCAGCATTTT.

The chain joins TRBV28 to TRBJ1-1; TRBD1 might be the D (5 bases). The V end lost 5 bases, the J end lost 5 bases, and 9 bases lay between the germline ends. The germline V gene encodes CDR1 MDHEN and CDR2 SYDVKM. CDR3 length: 12 residues. The CDR3 coding sequence is TGTGCCAGCAGTACAGGCGGGACTGAAGCTTTCTTT. It encodes CASSTGGTEAFF.

The chain is built from TRBV29-1 and TRBJ2-1; weak D call: TRBD2 (6 bases). The CDR3 contains 12 residues. Germline V gene data show CDR1 as SQVTM and CDR2 as ANQGSEA. The V gene lost 6 bases and the J gene lost 8 bases, with 14 bases spanning the gap. The CDR3: CSVEGTGYEQFF. DNA for the CDR3: TGCAGCGTGGAGGGAACAGGCTATGAGCAGTTCTTC.

The CDR3 loop is CASSGVAGYNEQFF. The CDR3 DNA reads as TGTGCCAGTAGTGGGGTAGCGGGATACAATGAGCAGTTCTTC. V gene TRBV19 combines with J gene TRBJ2-1, with 8 positions matching TRBD2. Germline V gene sequence: CDR1 LNHDA, CDR2 SQIVND (reference sequence). The CDR3 runs to 14 residues. J lost 4 bases, V lost 5 bases, and 4 bases had no gene match. Full variable domain (remainder filled in from reference TRBV19 and TRBJ2-1): DGGITQSPKYLFRKEGQNVTLSCEQNLNHDAMYWYRQDPGQGLRLIYYSQIVNDFQKGDIAEGYSVSREKKESFPLTVTSAQKNPTAFYLCASSGVAGYNEQFFGPGTRLTVL.

This chain uses TRBV14 with TRBJ2-5; the D is unclear. The germline V gene has CDR1 SGHDN and CDR2 FVKESK. Trimming stripped 2 bases from V and 2 bases from J, with 18 bases between. This CDR3 has 17 residues. The CDR3 DNA follows: TGTGCCAGCAGCCAACTTCGCGGCAGCTTTGAACAAGAGACCCAGTACTTC. This encodes CASSQLRGSFEQETQYF.